The clone carrying this T cell receptor (beta chain) was detected many times. These data originate in a study of T cells in Graves' hyperthyroidism and ophthalmopathy. The wider study: Peripheral blood was secured at the point of initial diagnosis, before any treatment.

Template material for amplifying TCR beta CDR3 regions consisted of RNA transcripts. The primer set for the first-round RT-PCR of the TCR CDR3 was HTBI. TCRdb ran MiXCR on the multiplex PCR reads and lists one entry per CDR3 protein. This table has fewer than 600,000 distinct CDR3 sequences, 12% to 15% appearing once. The authors took PBMCs from roughly 10 ml fresh peripheral blood. The length of the CDR3 is 13 residues. From germline, CDR1 is MDHEN and CDR2 SYDVKM. V lost 2 bases and J 0 bases, leaving 4 bases between the germline ends. This sequence joins TRBV28 and TRBJ1-1; D unresolved. Sequenced input: blood. The clonotype comes from a woman aged 35 to 49 with Graves' hyperthyroidism. Written as DNA, the CDR3 is TGTGCCAGCAGTTTACAGTTGAACACTGAAGCTTTCTTT. It specifies CASSLQLNTEAFF.